This is a list of T cell receptor beta chains from one sample in a study of cytomegalovirus exposure and HLA in healthy donors. Sequencing used immunoSEQ multiplex PCR; TCRdb keeps in-frame clones, though not all of them. The sample holds about 140,000 clones, 80% seen once. Sequencing used PBMCs. The receptor set was obtained from a male donor in good health and CMV-seronegative. The CDR3 runs from the conserved cysteine through the conserved F or W. A D gene is named only where the DNA matches it firmly. Not all rows give a size; the values are once, few, many and, for expanded clones, a class.

V	J	size	D	CDR3	DNA
TRBV11-2	TRBJ1-2	.	.	CASSPVRGGGNGYTF	TGTGCCAGCAGTCCAGTACGCGGGGGCGGGAATGGCTACACCTTC
TRBV7-2	TRBJ2-1	.	TRBD2	CASSSRGVGYNEQFF	TGTGCCAGCAGCTCGCGGGGGGTCGGGTACAATGAGCAGTTCTTC
TRBV19	TRBJ2-7	.	TRBD1	CASSPGSTGVGSYEQYF	TGTGCCAGTAGTCCCGGGTCCACAGGGGTGGGCTCCTACGAGCAGTACTTC
TRBV5-1	TRBJ2-3	.	.	CASSFTGVGTDTQYF	TGCGCCAGCAGCTTTACGGGGGTAGGCACAGATACGCAGTATTTT
TRBV7-2	TRBJ1-1	.	TRBD1	CASSFRQGNEAFF	TGTGCCAGCAGCTTTCGACAGGGGAATGAAGCTTTCTTT
TRBV27	TRBJ1-1	.	.	CASSLSVGRNTEAFF	TGTGCCAGCAGTTTATCAGTCGGGAGGAACACTGAAGCTTTCTTT
TRBV7-2	TRBJ1-6	.	TRBD1	CASSLAAGGRWSPLHF	TGTGCCAGCAGCTTGGCAGCAGGGGGACGGTGGTCACCCCTCCACTTT
TRBV6-5	TRBJ1-6	.	TRBD1	CASRRRGQYNSPLHF	TGTGCCAGCAGGCGCAGGGGGCAGTATAATTCACCCCTCCACTTT
TRBV29-1	TRBJ1-5	.	TRBD1	CSGQVGNQPQHF	TGCAGTGGACAGGTTGGGAATCAGCCCCAGCATTTT
TRBV19	TRBJ1-6	.	.	CARTHREPLHF	TGTGCCAGGACCCACAGGGAACCCCTCCACTTT
TRBV7-2	TRBJ1-2	.	.	CASSLVAVGANYGYTF	TGTGCCAGCAGCTTAGTGGCGGTCGGAGCTAACTATGGCTACACCTTC
TRBV7-2	TRBJ1-5	.	.	CASSVGHVSYQPQHF	TGTGCCAGCAGCGTTGGGCACGTAAGTTATCAGCCCCAGCATTTT
TRBV11-2	TRBJ2-7	once	TRBD1	CASSLTGVYEQYF	TGTGCCAGCAGCTTAACAGGGGTGTACGAGCAGTACTTC
TRBV4-3	TRBJ2-7	.	.	CARLQGRSNEQYF	TGCGCCAGGCTACAGGGTCGGTCCAACGAGCAGTACTTC
TRBV30	TRBJ1-1	.	.	CAGRTVNTEAFF	TGTGCCGGACGGACAGTCAACACTGAAGCTTTCTTT
TRBV29-1	TRBJ1-4	once	TRBD1	CSALTGGTTNEKLFF	TGCAGCGCGCTGACAGGGGGTACAACTAATGAAAAACTGTTTTTT
TRBV7-2	TRBJ1-1	.	.	CASSAGQTNTEAFF	TGTGCCAGCAGCGCCGGACAAACGAACACTGAAGCTTTCTTT
TRBV5-4	TRBJ1-3	.	.	CASSPQSGNTIYF	TGTGCCAGCAGCCCCCAATCCGGTAACACCATATATTTT
TRBV13	TRBJ1-2	.	TRBD1	CASSLQGAPNYGYTF	TGTGCCAGCAGCTTACAGGGGGCTCCGAACTATGGCTACACCTTC
TRBV7-9	TRBJ2-7	.	.	CASSLEGRKQYF	TGTGCCAGCAGCCTAGAGGGGCGGAAGCAGTACTTC
TRBV4-1	TRBJ2-2	.	TRBD1	CASSQEQGTGELFF	TGCGCCAGCAGCCAAGAACAGGGGACCGGGGAGCTGTTTTTT
TRBV10-3	TRBJ2-7	.	.	CAITWVEGDEQYF	TGTGCCATCACCTGGGTAGAGGGGGACGAGCAGTACTTC
TRBV27	TRBJ2-1	.	.	CASSPHTPYNEQFF	TGTGCCAGCAGTCCCCACACGCCATACAATGAGCAGTTCTTC
TRBV21-1	TRBJ1-2	.	.	CASTPKLYRSPDYGYTF	TGTGCCAGCACACCAAAATTATACAGGTCCCCCGACTATGGCTACACCTTC
TRBV29-1	TRBJ1-4	.	.	CSGSFAGMEKLFF	TGCAGCGGTAGCTTTGCGGGGATGGAAAAACTGTTTTTT
TRBV6-5	TRBJ1-4	.	.	CASSYSGRVGEKLFF	TGTGCCAGCAGTTACTCCGGCAGGGTCGGAGAAAAACTGTTTTTT
TRBV4-3	TRBJ1-1	.	.	CASSQEGQHTEAFF	TGCGCCAGCAGCCAAGAAGGACAGCACACTGAAGCTTTCTTT
TRBV6-6	TRBJ2-3	.	.	CASSQRQVGPTDTQYF	TGTGCCAGCAGTCAAAGACAGGTCGGGCCCACAGATACGCAGTATTTT
TRBV11-2	TRBJ1-6	.	.	CASSLTEGYNSPLHF	TGTGCCAGCAGCTTAACGGAGGGCTATAATTCACCCCTCCACTTT
TRBV6-5	TRBJ1-6	.	TRBD1	CASSYLGTGGGSPLHF	TGTGCCAGCAGTTACCTTGGGACAGGGGGAGGGTCACCCCTCCACTTT
TRBV4-2	TRBJ2-1	.	.	CASSQAISSYNEQFF	TGTGCCAGCAGCCAAGCTATAAGCTCCTACAATGAGCAGTTCTTC
TRBV19	TRBJ2-4	once	TRBD1	CASSIDPRGNRKNIQYF	TGTGCCAGTAGTATAGATCCCAGGGGGAATCGCAAAAACATTCAGTACTTC
TRBV5-1	TRBJ1-1	.	.	CASANSQWDTEAFF	TGCGCCAGCGCTAACAGCCAGTGGGACACTGAAGCTTTCTTT